Each of the 6 T cell receptor beta chains below was sequenced from the same sample in a study of blood T cell repertoires in COVID-19. Libraries were prepared by immunoSEQ multiplex PCR; TCRdb keeps only in-frame clonotypes and omits some of them. This sample has a few hundred thousand clones, with less than 85% found just once. Sequenced sample: peripheral blood. These receptors all stem from a woman under 30 with acute or convalescent COVID-19.

The chain joins TRBV27 to TRBJ1-2; D may be TRBD1 (6 bases). This CDR3 comprises 15 residues. The V end lost 5 bases, the J end lost 4 bases, and 17 bases lay between the germline ends. Germline values: CDR1 MNHEY, CDR2 SMNVEV (reference sequence). The CDR3 is CASSPKGGAGYGYTF. CDR3 bases: TGTGCCAGCAGTCCCAAGGGGGGGGCTGGCTATGGCTACACCTTC.

This chain connects TRBV11-2 to TRBJ2-2, with 9 bases identical to TRBD2. Germline lookup yields CDR1 SGHAT and CDR2 FQNNGV. The length of the CDR3 is 15 residues. After removal of 5 bases from V and 5 bases from J, the junction contained 6 bases not matched to a gene. The CDR3 is CASSISGRLTGELFF. The DNA for the CDR3 is TGTGCCAGCAGCATCAGCGGGAGGCTGACCGGGGAGCTGTTTTTT.

The CDR3: CASSRSGGDQPQHF. In nucleotides, the CDR3 is TGTGCCAGTAGTAGGTCAGGGGGCGATCAGCCCCAGCATTTT. The chain uses TRBV19 and TRBJ1-5; 8 nucleotides line up with TRBD1. V lost 4 bases and J lost 5; bases outside the gene matches: 4. Per the germline V gene, CDR1 is LNHDA and CDR2 is SQIVND (reference sequence). This CDR3 has 14 residues.

This sequence joins TRBV5-1 and TRBJ1-1, with TRBD1 matching 7 bases. The CDR3 length is 15 residues. The germline V gene has CDR1 SGHRS and CDR2 YFSETQ. J gave up 5 bases and V 0 bases, and 7 bases lay outside the gene matches. As DNA, the CDR3 is TGCGCCAGCAGCTTGGACAGGGGAGGACGGACTGAAGCTTTCTTT. Residues: CASSLDRGGRTEAFF.

This clone was observed a handful of times. The chain couples TRBV27 to TRBJ2-7; 10 bases match TRBD2. Per the germline V gene, CDR1 is MNHEY and CDR2 is SMNVEV (reference sequence). The CDR3 has 13 amino acids. Losses at the gene ends were 10 bases for V and 6 bases for J; bases not matched to a gene: 9. CDR3 region: CANKAGGKGEQYF. Here the CDR3 DNA reads TGTGCCAACAAAGCGGGAGGGAAGGGCGAGCAGTACTTC.

The chain couples TRBV28 to TRBJ1-1; 9 bases are a match to TRBD1. The germline V gene has CDR1 MDHEN and CDR2 SYDVKM. CDR3 size: 12 residues. J gave up 10 bases and V 5 bases, and 5 bases lay outside the gene matches. This CDR3 is CASSPLDRGAFF. CDR3 nucleotide sequence: TGTGCCAGCAGTCCCCTGGACAGGGGAGCTTTCTTT.